This T cell receptor beta chain was captured in a study of quantifying T cell responses using KT2 cells. For the study at large: TCR alpha and beta constant-region primers primed reverse transcription of RNA.

This clonotype has only a few counts. An oligo carrying a UMI was ligated to the cDNA 3' end. First-round PCR used three to four cycles and beta primers RC1.1 and RC1.2 covering TRBC1 and TRBC2. MiXCR, run by TCRdb on the UMI-ligation and nested PCR reads, gives a single entry per CDR3 protein. The sample gives approximately 43,000 distinct CDR3 sequences, about 18% of which show up once; roughly 40% is in the top ten. Sequencing was performed on PBMCs spiked with cells of the T cell clone KT2. This clonotype originated in a human donor.

The CDR3 DNA reads TGTGCCAGCAGCTCACAGGGGCGGTCGCAGCCCCAGCATTTT. This gives the protein CASSSQGRSQPQHF. The chain combines TRBV7-2 with TRBJ1-5; 7 bases line up with TRBD1. The CDR3 spans 14 residues. The ends lost 4 bases at V and 7 bases at J; junction bases unmatched: 7. CDR1 SGHTA and CDR2 FQGNSA come from the germline V gene. Based on the CDR3 plus reference TRBV7-2 and TRBJ1-5, the full variable domain is GAGVSQSPSNKVTEKGKDVELRCDPISGHTALYWYRQSLGQGLEFLIYFQGNSAPDKSGLPSDRFSAERTGGSVSTLTIQRTQQEDSAVYLCASSSQGRSQPQHFGDGTRLSIL.